What follows is one T cell receptor (beta chain) and its context. Its cognate antigen has yet to be identified. Qualities for individual bases were not recorded, and no much larger clone is one base off. CDR1 and CDR2 were assigned from the germline V gene as KGHDR and SFDVKD. Its CDR3 holds 16 amino acids, cysteine through phenylalanine. The CDR3 DNA has 48 bases and is translated from base 1. V trim: 7 bases; J trim: 8 bases; unmatched bases: 16. The sample belongs to a study of blood T cells in healthy people across ages (dated by TCRdb to the mid-2010s). The study in broad terms: In model experiments, template switching captured roughly one uniquely barcoded TCR beta cDNA molecule for every two T cells. To avoid experimental bias, donors of different ages were randomly spread across the sequencing lanes. The study analyzed two additional independent replicas of 1 million unique cDNA reads from the same blood draw for two donors, one aged 18 to 29 and one aged 80 or older. The donors were divided into four age groups: young (average roughly 15 years), middle-aged (about 40), aged (about 62) and long-lived (roughly 82). To track age-related changes in TCR beta repertoire diversity, the study relied on deep sequencing normalized with unique cDNA molecular identifiers. The paper's findings and limits, for the study overall: Bulk unsorted PBMC profiling prevented conclusive comparison of naive and antigen-experienced compartments. Because the CMV infection status of the donors was unknown, age-related changes in expanded clonotypes may potentially have been confounded. Observed TCR beta diversity per million T cells fell roughly linearly with age, and a significant reduction was already apparent by age roughly 40. Observed TCR beta diversity correlated strongly with the percentage of naive T cells measured by flow cytometry. Total diversity estimates from one million sequenced T cells were considered lower bounds and underestimates. Compared with the aged group, the long-lived group had more naive CD4+ T cells, fewer expanded clones and increased TCR diversity, a pattern suggesting age selection.

Receptors were amplified or captured by 5' RACE. Sequencing was performed on an Illumina HiSeq 2500. A second roughly 7 to 11 cycle PCR used a sample-barcoded 5' primer and a J-beta primer mix. A unique molecular identifier was introduced onto each TCR beta cDNA molecule by a template-switch 5' adaptor carrying 12 random nucleotides. Each sample yielded at least 2.5 million CDR3-containing paired-end reads. First-strand cDNA synthesis was performed from all RNA using the Mint cDNA synthesis kit, with priming by a TRBC-specific oligonucleotide. Following uracil-DNA glycosylase treatment, a first 18-cycle PCR with universal primers M1SS and BC2_uni_R was performed on all cDNA. As for how the authors treated the data: For normalization, 1 million high-quality reads, each with a distinct molecular identifier, were randomly selected from each sample. Instead of being binned into consensus sequences, reads with shared molecular identifiers were discarded. MiTCR, with a Q25 quality threshold and the strictest error-elimination algorithm, was used for CDR3 identification, clonotype clustering and error correction. A nonparametric unseen species model with Euler transformation was used to estimate a lower bound on total TCR beta diversity. In TCRdb, the public reads were trimmed at Q25 with fastp and aligned with MiXCR, with productive beta chains retained. One record per CDR3 amino acid sequence lists the most common genes and DNA. TCRdb's processing, not the authors' own work, is the source of the V and J calls. The sample yields approximately 810,000 distinct CDR3 sequences; 29% were counted once. The ten largest make up 15% to 20% of the sample.

The donors were a few dozen Caucasian individuals from Russia, aged roughly 6 to 90 years, who were systemically healthy. Each donor gave 8 to 10 milliliters of peripheral blood, drawn into EDTA-treated Vacutainer tubes. Ficoll-Paque density-gradient centrifugation was used to isolate PBMCs, with at least 6 million per sample. Total RNA, at least 5 micrograms per sample, was extracted from PBMCs with Trizol reagent. Naive CD45RAhigh/CD27high T cell percentages were measured by flow cytometry on a PBMC aliquot from every donor. The rearranged segments are TRBV24-1 and TRBJ1-2; a stretch of 9 junction bases matches TRBD1. What was sequenced was blood. This sequence originates from a woman older than 75 in good health. The nucleotides are TGTGCCACCAGCTCGACCGGGACAGGGTCGAGTGGCGGCTACACCTTC. Its protein reads: CATSSTGTGSSGGYTF.